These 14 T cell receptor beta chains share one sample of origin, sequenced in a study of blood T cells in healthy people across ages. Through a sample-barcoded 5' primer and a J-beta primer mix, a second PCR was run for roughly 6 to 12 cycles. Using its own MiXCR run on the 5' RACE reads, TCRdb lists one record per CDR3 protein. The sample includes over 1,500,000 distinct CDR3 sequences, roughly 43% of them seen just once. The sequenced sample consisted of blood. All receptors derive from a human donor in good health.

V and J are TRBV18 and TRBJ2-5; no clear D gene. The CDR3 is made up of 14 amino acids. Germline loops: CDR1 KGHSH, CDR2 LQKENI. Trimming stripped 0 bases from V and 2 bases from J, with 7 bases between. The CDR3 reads CASSPPEIQETQYF. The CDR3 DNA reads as TGTGCCAGCTCACCACCGGAGATACAAGAGACCCAGTACTTC.

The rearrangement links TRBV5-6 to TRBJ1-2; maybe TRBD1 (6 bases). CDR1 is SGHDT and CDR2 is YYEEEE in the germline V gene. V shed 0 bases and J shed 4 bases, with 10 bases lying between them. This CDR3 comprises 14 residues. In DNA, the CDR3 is TGTGCCAGCAGCTTGGTGGAGACAGGCTATGGCTACACCTTC. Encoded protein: CASSLVETGYGYTF.

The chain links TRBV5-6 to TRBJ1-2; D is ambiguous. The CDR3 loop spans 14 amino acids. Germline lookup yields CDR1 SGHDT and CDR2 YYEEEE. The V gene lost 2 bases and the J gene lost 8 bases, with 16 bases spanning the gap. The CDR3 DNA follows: TGTGCCAGCAGCTTTCAAGGTTATATCGGGGGCTACACCTTC. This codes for CASSFQGYIGGYTF.

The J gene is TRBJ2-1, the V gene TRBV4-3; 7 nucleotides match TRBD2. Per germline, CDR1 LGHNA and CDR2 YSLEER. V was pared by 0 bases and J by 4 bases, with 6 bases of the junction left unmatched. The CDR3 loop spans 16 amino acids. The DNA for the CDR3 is TGCGCCAGCAGCCAAGATTTTAAGCGGGGATACAATGAGCAGTTCTTC. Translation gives CASSQDFKRGYNEQFF.

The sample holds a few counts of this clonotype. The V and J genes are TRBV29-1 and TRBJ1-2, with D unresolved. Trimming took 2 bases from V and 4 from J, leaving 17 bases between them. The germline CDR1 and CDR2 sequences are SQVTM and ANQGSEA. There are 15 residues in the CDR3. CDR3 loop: CSVESSLGRPYGYTF. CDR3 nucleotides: TGCAGCGTTGAATCGTCATTGGGCAGACCCTATGGCTACACCTTC.

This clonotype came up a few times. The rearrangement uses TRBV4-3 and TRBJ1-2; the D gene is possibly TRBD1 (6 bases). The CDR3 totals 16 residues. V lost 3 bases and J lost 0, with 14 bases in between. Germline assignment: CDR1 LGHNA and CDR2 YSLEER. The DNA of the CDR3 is TGCGCCAGCAGCCACAGAGGAGGGGGGACTAACTATGGCTACACCTTC. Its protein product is CASSHRGGGTNYGYTF.

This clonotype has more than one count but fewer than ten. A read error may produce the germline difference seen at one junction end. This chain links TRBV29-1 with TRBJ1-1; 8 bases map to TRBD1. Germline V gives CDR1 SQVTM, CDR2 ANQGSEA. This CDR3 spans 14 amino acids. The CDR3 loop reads CSVKAGQGRTGAFF. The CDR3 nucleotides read TGCAGCGTTAAGGCAGGACAGGGTCGCACTGGAGCTTTCTTT.

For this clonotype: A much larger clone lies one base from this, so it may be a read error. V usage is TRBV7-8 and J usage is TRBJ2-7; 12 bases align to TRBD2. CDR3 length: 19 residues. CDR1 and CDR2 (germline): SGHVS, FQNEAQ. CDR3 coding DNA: TGTGCCGGCAGCTTATACGGACTAGCGGGGAGGATCGGGTCCTACGAGCAGTACTTC. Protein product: CAGSLYGLAGRIGSYEQYF.

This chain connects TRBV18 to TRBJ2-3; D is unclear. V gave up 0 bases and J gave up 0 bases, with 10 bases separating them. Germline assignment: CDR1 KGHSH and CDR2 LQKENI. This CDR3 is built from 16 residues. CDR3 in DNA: TGTGCCAGCTCACCACCGGGGTCTTCTAGCACAGATACGCAGTATTTT. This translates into CASSPPGSSSTDTQYF.

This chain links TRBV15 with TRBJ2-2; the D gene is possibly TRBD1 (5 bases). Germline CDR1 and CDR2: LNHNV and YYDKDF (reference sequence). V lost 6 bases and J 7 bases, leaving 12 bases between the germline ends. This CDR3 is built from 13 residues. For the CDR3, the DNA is TGTGCCACCAGTATAGGGGTCCGCGGGGAGCTGTTTTTT. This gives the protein CATSIGVRGELFF.

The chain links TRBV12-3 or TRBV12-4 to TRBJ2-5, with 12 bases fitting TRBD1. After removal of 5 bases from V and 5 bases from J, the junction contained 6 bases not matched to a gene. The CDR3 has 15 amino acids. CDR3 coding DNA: TGTGCCAGCAGTCGGGGACAGGGGGCCTGGGAGACCCAGTACTTC. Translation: CASSRGQGAWETQYF.

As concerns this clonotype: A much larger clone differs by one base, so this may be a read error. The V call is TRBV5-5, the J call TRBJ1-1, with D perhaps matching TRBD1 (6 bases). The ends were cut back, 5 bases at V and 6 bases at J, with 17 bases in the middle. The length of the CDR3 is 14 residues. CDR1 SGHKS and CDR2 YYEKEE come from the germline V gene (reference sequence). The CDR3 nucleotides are TGTGCCAGCAGGCATGGCAGGGGAAGGGCTGAAGCTTTCTTT. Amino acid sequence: CASRHGRGRAEAFF.

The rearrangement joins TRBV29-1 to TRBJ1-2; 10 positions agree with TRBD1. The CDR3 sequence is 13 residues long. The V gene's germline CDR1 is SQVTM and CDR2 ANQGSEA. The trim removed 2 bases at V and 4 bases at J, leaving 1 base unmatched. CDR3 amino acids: CSVERTGGYGYTF. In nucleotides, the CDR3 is TGCAGCGTTGAAAGGACAGGGGGCTATGGCTACACCTTC.

The CDR3 region is CASGGSTLEAFF. The CDR3 DNA is TGTGCCAGCGGGGGGAGCACCCTCGAAGCTTTCTTT. The rearrangement joins TRBV6-2 or TRBV6-3 to TRBJ1-1; possibly TRBD1 for D (5 bases). The CDR3 spans 12 residues. Germline V gene lookup returns CDR1 MNHEY and CDR2 SVGEGT. V was shortened by 8 bases and J by 8 bases, with 15 bases between the two germline ends.